The 2 T cell receptor beta chains reported below all come from one sample, sequenced in a study of blood T cells in healthy people across ages. A second PCR, run for roughly 7 to 12 cycles, used a sample-barcoded 5' primer plus a J-beta primer mix. TCRdb ran MiXCR on the 5' RACE reads and lists one entry per CDR3 protein. The sample holds 1.5 million to 2 million distinct CDR3 sequences, roughly 43% seen once. The sample was blood. The receptors were gathered from a human donor in good health.

This clonotype showed up just a few times. The chain employs TRBV27 and TRBJ2-3; 11 nucleotides align to TRBD2. The V segment lost 3 bases and the J segment 6 bases; nucleotides outside the gene matches: 5. Germline V gene sequence: CDR1 MNHEY, CDR2 SMNVEV (reference sequence). This CDR3 contains 15 residues. This CDR3 reads CASSFQTSGADTQYF. The CDR3 nucleotides read TGTGCCAGCAGTTTCCAGACTAGCGGGGCGGATACGCAGTATTTT.

This chain connects TRBV7-8 to TRBJ1-6; 7 positions agree with TRBD1. The germline CDR1 and CDR2 sequences are SGHVS and FQNEAQ. J gave up 6 bases and V 6 bases, and 14 bases lay outside the gene matches. The CDR3 totals 17 residues. CDR3 nucleotides: TGTGCCAGCAGTCCTCTACCGACGCGACAGGGTAATTCACCCCTCCACTTT. It is translated as CASSPLPTRQGNSPLHF.